Listed here are 14 T cell receptor beta chains from one sample, sequenced in a study of T cell responses to AZD1222 COVID-19 vaccine. Only in-frame clones appear in the TCRdb table, and some are missing; sequencing was by immunoSEQ multiplex PCR. The sample records around 120,000 clones, about 90% being singletons. The sample in question was peripheral blood, obtained on day 0 of AZD1222 vaccination. These receptors originate from an adult in good health.

The count of this clone is one. The DNA of the CDR3 is TGTGCCAGCTCACCGCCGGGACTAGCGGTCTACAATGAGCAGTTCTTC. Translation: CASSPPGLAVYNEQFF. The chain joins TRBV18 to TRBJ2-1; 11 positions agree with TRBD2. From germline, CDR1 is KGHSH and CDR2 LQKENI. This CDR3 comprises 16 residues. Trimming cost V 3 bases and J 3 bases; bases outside gene matches: 4.

This clone was seen once. The CDR3 DNA reads as TGTGCCAGCAGTAACGGACAGAATTTTAACTATGGCTACACCTTC. It is translated as CASSNGQNFNYGYTF. The rearrangement links TRBV6-5 to TRBJ1-2; the D gene is possibly TRBD1 (6 bases). The CDR3 covers 15 residues. Germline V gives CDR1 MNHEY, CDR2 SVGAGI. V was trimmed by 5 bases and J by 1 base, leaving 14 bases between them.

The chain links TRBV7-3 to TRBJ2-7; D is perhaps TRBD1 or TRBD2 (5 bases each). CDR3 length: 14 residues. CDR1 SGHTA and CDR2 FQGTGA come from the germline V gene. V was clipped by 7 bases and J by 2 bases, with 15 bases between them. The chain's CDR3 is CASIAGTVTYEQYF. The CDR3 bases are TGTGCCAGCATCGCTGGGACGGTGACCTACGAGCAGTACTTC.

The V gene is TRBV19, the J gene TRBJ1-2; D possibly corresponds to TRBD1 (5 bases). The length of the CDR3 is 14 residues. The V gene's germline CDR1 is LNHDA and CDR2 SQIVND (reference sequence). V lost 3 bases to trimming and J lost 0 bases, with 8 bases between them. The CDR3 loop is CASSILGANYGYTF. CDR3 DNA sequence: TGTGCCAGTAGTATCTTGGGGGCTAACTATGGCTACACCTTC.

The chain couples TRBV6-2 or TRBV6-3 to TRBJ1-4; D ambiguous. V lost 5 bases to trimming and J lost 4 bases, with 14 bases between them. Germline assignment: CDR1 MNHEY and CDR2 SVGEGT. The CDR3 totals 15 residues. CDR3 residues: CASSEPRRSNEKLFF. CDR3 coding DNA: TGTGCCAGCAGTGAGCCAAGGAGGAGTAATGAAAAACTGTTTTTT.

The V call is TRBV7-8, the J call TRBJ1-6; maybe TRBD1 (6 bases). Trimming left V 1 base short and J 10 bases short, with 17 bases between. This CDR3 has 16 residues. Germline CDR1 reads SGHVS; CDR2 reads FQNEAQ. The CDR3 DNA follows: TGTGCCAGCAGCTTAGAAAAAACAGGGTGGGGCTCACCCCTCCACTTT. Residues: CASSLEKTGWGSPLHF.

This chain connects TRBV18 to TRBJ1-3; no firm D call. The CDR3 has 16 amino acids. CDR1 is KGHSH and CDR2 is LQKENI in the germline V gene. V lost 6 bases to trimming and J lost 0 bases, with 15 bases between them. In DNA form, the CDR3 reads TGTGCCAGCTCCAATATGGACTCCAGCTCTGGAAACACCATATATTTT. Encoded protein: CASSNMDSSSGNTIYF.

This chain links TRBV29-1 with TRBJ2-7; TRBD2 is a possible D gene (5 bases). The CDR3 spans 13 residues. The V and J ends lost 3 bases and 6 bases respectively, with 15 bases between them. Germline values: CDR1 SQVTM, CDR2 ANQGSEA. The DNA of the CDR3 is TGCAGCGTTGATATCGGGGAGAAGGGCGAGCAGTACTTC. Translating gives CSVDIGEKGEQYF.

The gene calls are TRBV29-1 and TRBJ2-7; 8 nucleotides match TRBD2. Germline CDR1 SQVTM, CDR2 ANQGSEA. Trimming cost V 4 bases and J 0 bases; bases outside gene matches: 5. CDR3 length: 14 amino acids. CDR3: CSVVQRGSSYEQYF. In nucleotides, the CDR3 is TGCAGCGTTGTACAGCGGGGGAGCTCCTACGAGCAGTACTTC.

This sequence joins TRBV7-6 and TRBJ2-5, with TRBD2 identical over 7 bases. Germline V gene sequence: CDR1 SGHVS, CDR2 FNYEAQ. The CDR3 is made up of 14 amino acids. V lost 5 bases and J lost 5; bases outside the gene matches: 8. The CDR3: CASSENGRMETQYF. In DNA form, the CDR3 reads TGTGCCAGCAGCGAAAACGGGAGGATGGAGACCCAGTACTTC.

The DNA of the CDR3 is TGTGCCAGCAGCTTCCAGAGCGGGGGGGCCGCAGATACGCAGTATTTT. Amino acids: CASSFQSGGAADTQYF. The J gene is TRBJ2-3, the V gene TRBV5-5; TRBD2 matches 10 bases. V shed 2 bases, J shed 4 bases, and the junction held 7 bases outside the gene matches. The length of the CDR3 is 16 residues. Germline V gene sequence: CDR1 SGHKS, CDR2 YYEKEE (reference sequence).

This chain connects TRBV9 to TRBJ2-3, with a possible D match to TRBD2 (6 bases). CDR1 is SGDLS and CDR2 is YYNGEE in the germline V gene. The CDR3 is 19 residues long. The V end lost 0 bases, the J end lost 2 bases, and 22 bases lay between the germline ends. In DNA, the CDR3 is TGTGCCAGCAGCGTAGAGGGATCTGGGTTGCGGGGTTACACAGATACGCAGTATTTT. Its protein product is CASSVEGSGLRGYTDTQYF. The full variable domain, rest sourced from reference TRBV9 and TRBJ2-3, is DSGVTQTPKHLITATGQRVTLRCSPRSGDLSVYWYQQSLDQGLQFLIQYYNGEERAKGNILERFSAQQFPDLHSELNLSSLELGDSALYFCASSVEGSGLRGYTDTQYFGPGTRLTVL.

The CDR3: CASSYRPWGQENIQYF. In DNA, the CDR3 is TGTGCCAGCAGTTACCGGCCCTGGGGACAAGAAAACATTCAGTACTTC. V gene TRBV6-5 combines with J gene TRBJ2-4; maybe TRBD1 (6 bases). The CDR3 is 16 residues long. Germline V lookup: CDR1 MNHEY, CDR2 SVGAGI. The V end lost 2 bases, the J end lost 5 bases, and 16 bases lay between the germline ends.

The chain is built from TRBV5-4 and TRBJ1-1; 10 bases are shared with TRBD1. CDR1 is SGHNT, CDR2 YYREEE, per germline (reference sequence). V lost 4 bases to trimming and J lost 4 bases; unmatched junction nucleotides: 16. The CDR3 is 18 amino acids. In DNA, the CDR3 is TGTGCCAGCAGCCGCCCAGGCCGACAGGGGGCGGGTGGCACTGAAGCTTTCTTT. Amino acid sequence: CASSRPGRQGAGGTEAFF.